These T cell receptor beta chains were read from a single sample in a study of vaccination and CD4 T cells after COVID-19. Their recognized antigens are unknown. TCRdb redid the calling of the PCR reads with MiXCR, one entry per CDR3 protein. The table shows over 2,500 distinct CDR3 sequences, with 24% occurring only once. The sample was CD4+ T cells from blood, cultured in vitro, taken after SARS-CoV-2 vaccination. The source of these receptors is a human donor who had recovered from COVID-19. CDR3s include the opening cysteine and the closing phenylalanine or tryptophan. A D gene is named only where the DNA matches it firmly. Rows may omit the clone size; those that give it use once, few, many or a size class.

>TRBV28|TRBJ1-2|.|TRBD1
TGTGCCAGCAGTTACTTAACAGGGGGCCGTGGCTACACCTTC
CASSYLTGGRGYTF
>TRBV6-1|TRBJ1-2|few|TRBD1
TGTGCCAGCAGTGCCCTCGGGACAGGGGGCGCCTATGGCTACACCTTC
CASSALGTGGAYGYTF
>TRBV6-5|TRBJ2-1|many|.
TGTGCCAGCAGTTCGTCGATCGGGGGTGAGCAGTTCTTC
CASSSSIGGEQFF
>TRBV4-2|TRBJ1-1|.|.
TGTGCCAGCAGCCAAGATGGGAACACTGAAGCTTTCTTT
CASSQDGNTEAFF
>TRBV7-2|TRBJ1-2|few|.
TGTGCCAGCAGCCAACAGTTAAATGGCTACACCTTC
CASSQQLNGYTF
>TRBV6-5|TRBJ2-7|medium-sized|.
TGTGCCAGCAGTTCGTCGAGGTACGAGCAGTACTTC
CASSSSRYEQYF
>TRBV5-4|TRBJ1-2|.|.
TGTGCCAGCAGGGCTGACGCAGTACTTTATGGCTACACCTTC
CASRADAVLYGYTF
>TRBV28|TRBJ1-1|few|.
TGTGCCAGCAGTAGAACAGGTCGGATTTCGGCTTTCTTT
CASSRTGRISAFF
>TRBV6-5|TRBJ2-3|once|TRBD2
TGTGCCAGCAGTTACTCGATCGCGGGGGGGTCGGCAGATACGCAGTATTTT
CASSYSIAGGSADTQYF
>TRBV20-1|TRBJ2-3|few|.
TGCAGTGCTCCCCTTTTATCCACAGATACGCAGTATTTT
CSAPLLSTDTQYF
>TRBV24-1|TRBJ2-3|.|.
TGTGCCACCAGTGATGGGGACACGCCTAGCACAGATACGCAGTATTTT
CATSDGDTPSTDTQYF
>TRBV7-2|TRBJ2-7|medium-sized|TRBD2
TGTGCCAGCAGCCTCTGGCGGGGGGAGACCTACGAGCAGTACTTC
CASSLWRGETYEQYF
>TRBV20-1|TRBJ2-7|medium-sized|.
TGCAGTGCTTGGGCAGGTAACTCCTACGAGCAGTACTTC
CSAWAGNSYEQYF
>TRBV4-2|TRBJ1-1|.|TRBD1
TGTGCCAGCAGCTCCCGGGACAGCGGTATGAACACTGAAGCTTTCTTT
CASSSRDSGMNTEAFF
>TRBV4-1|TRBJ1-6|few|TRBD1
TGCGCCAGCAGCCTTACGACAGGGGGCAAATCACCCCTCCACTTT
CASSLTTGGKSPLHF
>TRBV28|TRBJ1-2|.|.
TGTGCCACCACTTACGGACAGCTATATGGCTACACCTTC
CATTYGQLYGYTF
>TRBV27|TRBJ1-1|.|.
TGTGCCAGCAGTTTAGGGAGGCTTCGGACTGAAGCTTTCTTT
CASSLGRLRTEAFF
>TRBV7-2|TRBJ2-5|medium-sized|.
TGTGCCAGCAGCCCCGCGCGGTGGGGGGAGACCCAGTACTTC
CASSPARWGETQYF
>TRBV6-1|TRBJ2-7|few|TRBD1
TGTGCCAGCAGTAAAGGGACAGGGGGCACCATTAACGAGCAGTACTTC
CASSKGTGGTINEQYF
>TRBV6-1|TRBJ2-7|medium-sized|.
TGTGCCAGCAGCTTACAGGGTGGTATCGGCGAGCAGTACTTC
CASSLQGGIGEQYF
>TRBV28|TRBJ1-1|.|.
TGTGCCACCCATGGAACTTTCTTT
CATHGTFF
>TRBV20-1|TRBJ1-1|.|.
TGCAGTGCTAGTAGGCCAGGGATGAACACTGAAGCTTTCTTT
CSASRPGMNTEAFF
>TRBV19|TRBJ2-5|few|.
TGTGCCAGTAGCCAAATTTTTACGTCGGAGACCCAGTACTTC
CASSQIFTSETQYF
>TRBV20-1|TRBJ2-1|few|.
TGCAGTGCTAGAGATTCGGGGGACCGGGGTGAGCAGTTCTTC
CSARDSGDRGEQFF
>TRBV7-2|TRBJ2-5|medium-sized|TRBD1
TGTGCCAGCAGTCGGGACAGCCTACAAGAGACCCAGTACTTC
CASSRDSLQETQYF
>TRBV7-2|TRBJ2-1|.|TRBD2
TGTGCCAGCAGCCCCCGGGGGGTTGGAAATTATGAGCAGTTCTTC
CASSPRGVGNYEQFF
>TRBV19|TRBJ1-2|.|TRBD1
TGTGCCAGTAGGACTGACAGGGTCCTGCATGGCTACACCTTC
CASRTDRVLHGYTF
>TRBV7-9|TRBJ1-2|.|.
TGTGCCAGCAGCTTAGGGGGAAGCTATGGCTACACCTTC
CASSLGGSYGYTF